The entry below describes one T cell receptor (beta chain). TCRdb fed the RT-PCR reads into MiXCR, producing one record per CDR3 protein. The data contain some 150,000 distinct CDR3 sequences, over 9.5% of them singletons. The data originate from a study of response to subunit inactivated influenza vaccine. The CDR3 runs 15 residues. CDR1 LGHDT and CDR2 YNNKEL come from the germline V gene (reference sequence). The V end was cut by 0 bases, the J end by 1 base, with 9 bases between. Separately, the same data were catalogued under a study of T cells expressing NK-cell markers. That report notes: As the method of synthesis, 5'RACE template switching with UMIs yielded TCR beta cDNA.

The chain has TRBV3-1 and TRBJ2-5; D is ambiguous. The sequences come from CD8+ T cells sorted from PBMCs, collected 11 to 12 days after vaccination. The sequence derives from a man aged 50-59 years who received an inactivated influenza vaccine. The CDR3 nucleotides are TGTGCCAGCAGCCAAGATCGTGACACCCAAGAGACCCAGTACTTC. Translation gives CASSQDRDTQETQYF.